The T cell receptor beta chain under discussion was sequenced for a study of T-cell reconstitution after alpha-beta-depleted transplantation in children. This clonotype appeared a few times. The CDR3 has 13 amino acids. In germline, CDR1 is DFQATT, CDR2 SNEGSKA (reference sequence). Deletions cut 5 bases from V and 5 bases from J, with 15 bases between. The TCRbeta library was prepared with unique molecular identifiers. MiXCR, applied by TCRdb to the PCR reads, yields one record per CDR3 protein. The sample yields about 690,000 distinct CDR3 sequences, approximately 15% seen once. The starting material was PBMCs from the stem cell graft donor, obtained from the stem cell graft. V usage is TRBV20-1 and J usage is TRBJ2-5; tentative D call: TRBD2 (7 bases). The clonotype originates from a human donor who donated a stem cell graft to a child with acute myeloid leukemia. The CDR3 sequence is CSAGRGPTETQYF. CDR3 DNA sequence: TGCAGTGCTGGGCGGGGGCCCACGGAGACCCAGTACTTC.